This T cell receptor (beta chain) comes out of a study of T cell responses to AZD1222 COVID-19 vaccine. The overall study: Doses given second, at about 4 or about 12 weeks, were pooled.

Of note for this clone: Its antigen is not known.

TCRdb keeps only in-frame clones here, not all; method: immunoSEQ multiplex PCR. The sample contains about 120,000 clones, 90% of which appear only once. Whole-study results and caveats: Spike was spanned by vaccine-associated CD4 TCRs, which were dominant at 160-218 and 743-854. Receipt of two AZD1222 doses was followed by a rise in Spike-specific TCR breadth and depth.

This receptor was obtained from an adult in good health. The sequencing here drew on peripheral blood, taken on day 0 of AZD1222 vaccination.

The CDR3 protein is CASSEGSRYEKLFF. In DNA, the CDR3 is TGTGCCAGCAGTGAGGGCAGCCGCTACGAAAAACTGTTTTTT. This chain links TRBV2 with TRBJ1-4, with D unclear. Germline-derived CDR1 and CDR2 are SNHLY and FYNNEI. This CDR3 region has 14 residues. V dropped 3 bases and J dropped 8 bases, with 13 bases sitting between them.